Detailed here is one T cell receptor (beta chain). These data belong to a study of Tregs in tolerant kidney transplant recipients. Study as a whole: Recipients received nonmyeloablative bone marrow transplants from related graft donors, with transient mixed chimerism.

Thawed PBMCs were FACS-sorted into unstimulated CD4+CD25+CD127- regulatory T cells, CD4+CD25- non-regulatory cells, CD4 and CD8 cells. TCRdb's copy holds only in-frame clones and misses some; the assay was immunoSEQ multiplex PCR. The sample shows around 98,000 clones, 80% to 95% of them seen only once. This material consisted of CD4+ T cells from blood, taken before the transplant. This receptor was taken from a human donor who received a combined kidney and bone marrow transplant.

The CDR3 loop reads CASSEGTSGTSNTGELFF. CDR3 DNA sequence: TGCGCCAGCAGTGAGGGGACTAGCGGGACCTCGAACACCGGGGAGCTGTTTTTT. V gene TRBV10-1 combines with J gene TRBJ2-2; 13 bases match TRBD2. CDR1 WNHNN and CDR2 SYGVQD come from the germline V gene (reference sequence). This CDR3 has 18 residues. J was trimmed by 0 bases and V by 2 bases; bases with no gene match: 3.